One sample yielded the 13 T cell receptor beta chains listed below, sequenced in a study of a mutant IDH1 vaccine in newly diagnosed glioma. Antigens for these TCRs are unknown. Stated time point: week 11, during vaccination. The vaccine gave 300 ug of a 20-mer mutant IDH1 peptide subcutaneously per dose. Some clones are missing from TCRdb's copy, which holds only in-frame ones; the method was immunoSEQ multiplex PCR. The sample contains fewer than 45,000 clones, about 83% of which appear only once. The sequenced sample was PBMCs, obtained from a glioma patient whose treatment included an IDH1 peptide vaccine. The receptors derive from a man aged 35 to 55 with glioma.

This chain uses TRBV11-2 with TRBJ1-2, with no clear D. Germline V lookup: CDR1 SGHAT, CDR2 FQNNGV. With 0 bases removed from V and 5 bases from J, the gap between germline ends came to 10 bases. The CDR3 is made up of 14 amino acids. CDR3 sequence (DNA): TGTGCCAGCAGCTTAGATAACCCCCATTATGGCTACACCTTC. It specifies CASSLDNPHYGYTF.

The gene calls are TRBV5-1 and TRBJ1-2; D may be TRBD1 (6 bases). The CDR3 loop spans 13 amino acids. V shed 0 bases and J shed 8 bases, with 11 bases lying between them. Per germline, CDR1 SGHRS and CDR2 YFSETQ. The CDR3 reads CASSLDRVAGYTF. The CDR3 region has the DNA TGCGCCAGCAGCTTGGACAGGGTGGCCGGCTACACCTTC.

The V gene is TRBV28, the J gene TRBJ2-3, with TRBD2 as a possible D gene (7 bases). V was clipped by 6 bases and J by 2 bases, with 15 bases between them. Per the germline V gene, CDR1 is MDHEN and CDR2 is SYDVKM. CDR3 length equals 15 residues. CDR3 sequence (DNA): TGTGCCAGCAGGATAGGAGGGGGGGACACAGATACGCAGTATTTT. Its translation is CASRIGGGDTDTQYF. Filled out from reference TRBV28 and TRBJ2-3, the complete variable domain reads DVKVTQSSRYLVKRTGEKVFLECVQDMDHENMFWYRQDPGLGLRLIYFSYDVKMKEKGDIPEGYSVSREKKERFSLILESASTNQTSMYLCASRIGGGDTDTQYFGPGTRLTVL.

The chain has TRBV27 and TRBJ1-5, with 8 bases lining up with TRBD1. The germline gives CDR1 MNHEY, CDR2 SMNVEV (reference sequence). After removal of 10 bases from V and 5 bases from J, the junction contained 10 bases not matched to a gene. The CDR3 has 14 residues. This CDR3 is CATATGGVYQPQHF. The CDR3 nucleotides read TGTGCCACTGCAACAGGGGGGGTTTATCAGCCCCAGCATTTT.

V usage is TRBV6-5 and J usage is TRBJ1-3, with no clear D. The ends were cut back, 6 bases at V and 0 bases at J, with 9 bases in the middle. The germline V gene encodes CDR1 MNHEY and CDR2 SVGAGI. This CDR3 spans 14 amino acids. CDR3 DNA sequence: TGTGCCAGCAGCCCCGGATACTCTGGAAACACCATATATTTT. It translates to CASSPGYSGNTIYF.

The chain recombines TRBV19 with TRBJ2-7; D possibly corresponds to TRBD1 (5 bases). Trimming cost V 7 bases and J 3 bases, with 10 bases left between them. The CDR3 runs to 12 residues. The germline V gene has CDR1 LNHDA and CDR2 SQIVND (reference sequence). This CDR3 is CASKDRNYEQYF. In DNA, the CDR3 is TGTGCCAGTAAAGACAGAAACTACGAGCAGTACTTC.

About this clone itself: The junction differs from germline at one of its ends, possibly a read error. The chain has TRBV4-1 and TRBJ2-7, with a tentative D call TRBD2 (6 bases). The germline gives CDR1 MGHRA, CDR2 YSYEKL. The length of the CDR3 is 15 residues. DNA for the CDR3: TGCGCCAGCAGTCAAGTTACCGGGAGCGGTTGGGAGCAGTACTTC. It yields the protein CASSQVTGSGWEQYF.

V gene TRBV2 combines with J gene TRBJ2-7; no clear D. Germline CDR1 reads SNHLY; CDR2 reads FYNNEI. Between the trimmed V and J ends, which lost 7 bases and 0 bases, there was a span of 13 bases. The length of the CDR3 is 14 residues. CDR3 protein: CASMDGALSYEQYF. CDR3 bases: TGTGCCAGCATGGATGGAGCGCTCTCCTACGAGCAGTACTTC.

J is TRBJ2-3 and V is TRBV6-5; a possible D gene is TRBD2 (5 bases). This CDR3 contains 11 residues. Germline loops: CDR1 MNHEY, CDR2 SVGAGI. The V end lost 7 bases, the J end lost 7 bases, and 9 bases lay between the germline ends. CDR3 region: CASNSGNTQYF. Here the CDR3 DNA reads TGTGCCAGCAACAGCGGAAATACGCAGTATTTT.

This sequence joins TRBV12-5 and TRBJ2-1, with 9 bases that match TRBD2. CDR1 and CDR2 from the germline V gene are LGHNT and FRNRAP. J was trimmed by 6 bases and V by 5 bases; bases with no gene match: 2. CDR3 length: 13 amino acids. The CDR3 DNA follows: TGTGCTAGTGGTCCGGGACTAGCCAATGAGCAGTTCTTC. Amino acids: CASGPGLANEQFF.

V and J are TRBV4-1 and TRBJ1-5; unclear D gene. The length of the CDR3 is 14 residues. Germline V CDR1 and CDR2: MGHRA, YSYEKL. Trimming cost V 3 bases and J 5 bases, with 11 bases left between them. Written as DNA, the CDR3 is TGCGCCAGCAGCCAGAAGGTGGGCGATCAGCCCCAGCATTTT. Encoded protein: CASSQKVGDQPQHF.

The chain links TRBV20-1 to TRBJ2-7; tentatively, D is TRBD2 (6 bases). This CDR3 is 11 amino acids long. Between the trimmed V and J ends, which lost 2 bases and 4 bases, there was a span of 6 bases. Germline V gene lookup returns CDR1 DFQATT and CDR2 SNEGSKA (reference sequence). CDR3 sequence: CSARLAYEQYF. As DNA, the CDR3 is TGCAGTGCTAGACTAGCGTACGAGCAGTACTTC.

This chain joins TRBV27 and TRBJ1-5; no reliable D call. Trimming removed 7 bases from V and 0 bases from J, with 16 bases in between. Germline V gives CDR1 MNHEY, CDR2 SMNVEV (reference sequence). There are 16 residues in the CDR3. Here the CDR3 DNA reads TGTGCCAGCATGGCGTACCCTTATTATAGCAATCAGCCCCAGCATTTT. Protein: CASMAYPYYSNQPQHF.